A selection of T cell receptor beta chains follows, all from one sample in a study of T-cell reconstitution after alpha-beta-depleted transplantation in children. MiXCR was run by TCRdb on the PCR reads, yielding one entry per CDR3 protein. The data hold 84,000 or so distinct CDR3 sequences, with less than 20% observed a single time. Sequences were derived from PBMCs, mostly from graft donor cells, sampled 180 days after TCRalphabeta/CD19-depleted stem cell transplant. Receptors were obtained from a male patient aged 2 to 10 who had a stem cell transplant for acute lymphoblastic leukemia, so the T cells may come from the graft donor. The CDR3 runs from the conserved cysteine through the conserved F or W.

v_gene	j_gene	CDR3aa
TRBV10-3	TRBJ2-5	CAISPLAGTQETQYF
TRBV12-3/TRBV12-4	TRBJ2-2	CASSQDPLNTGELFF
TRBV12-3/TRBV12-4	TRBJ2-1	CASSAPGGDNEQFF
TRBV20-1	TRBJ2-7	CSAVWRDRSSYEQYF
TRBV5-1	TRBJ2-1	CASSLAVVVYNEQFF
TRBV12-3/TRBV12-4	TRBJ1-6	CASSLTAGGDSPLHF
TRBV7-6	TRBJ2-1	CASSQMAPGLVNEQFF
TRBV6-1	TRBJ2-3	CASSPHRDTTDTQYF
TRBV6-1	TRBJ2-3	CAVPRSWGSTDTQYF
TRBV2	TRBJ2-3	CASSGLRGQSTTDTQYF
TRBV28	TRBJ2-7	CASSVLAGTYEQYF
TRBV5-1	TRBJ1-4	CASSRSATNEKLFF
TRBV4-1	TRBJ2-3	CASSQFPRGTDTQYF
TRBV10-2	TRBJ2-7	CASSPRDRGYEQYF
TRBV20-1	TRBJ2-5	CSAMGVGSDRAQETQYF
TRBV11-2	TRBJ2-5	CASSQSWGKETQYF
TRBV3-1	TRBJ2-7	CASSALDPCEQYF
TRBV6-1	TRBJ2-5	CASTNWGAPREGETQYF
TRBV7-9	TRBJ1-1	CASSLVDSSTEAFF
TRBV6-1	TRBJ2-2	CASRGGMGTGELFF
TRBV5-1	TRBJ2-2	CASSLAGTGELFF
TRBV7-2	TRBJ1-2	CASSLDSGYGYTF
TRBV12-5	TRBJ2-2	CASGLDTGTVNTGELFF
TRBV28	TRBJ1-6	CASTGQGVSPLHF
TRBV20-1	TRBJ2-7	CSAREEQGFFYEQYF
TRBV9	TRBJ2-1	CASSVGQRGGLNEQFF
TRBV12-3/TRBV12-4	TRBJ2-2	CASSFRTGELFF
TRBV5-1	TRBJ2-7	CASSLGQLYEQYF
TRBV20-1	TRBJ2-3	CSAGGWDTQYF
TRBV21-1	TRBJ1-5	CASSTAAGVHLWGNQPQHF
TRBV6-2/TRBV6-3	TRBJ2-1	CASNTASEQFF
TRBV28	TRBJ1-5	CASSDGQLAQPQHF